Each of the 32 T cell receptor beta chains below was sequenced from the same sample in a study of T cells in Graves' hyperthyroidism and ophthalmopathy. There were TCR beta CDR3 regions amplified from RNA transcripts. Carried out on the TCR CDR3, a first-round RT-PCR used the HTBI primer set. TCRdb processed the multiplex PCR reads anew with MiXCR; each CDR3 protein has one entry. The table has roughly 510,000 distinct CDR3 sequences, less than 25% seen once. Sequencing was performed on blood. These receptors were taken from a young man with Graves' hyperthyroidism.

The rearrangement uses TRBV20-1 and TRBJ1-1, with D uncertain. The germline V gene encodes CDR1 DFQATT and CDR2 SNEGSKA (reference sequence). V lost 6 bases and J 0 bases, leaving 11 bases between the germline ends. This CDR3 has 13 amino acids. The CDR3 protein is CSARLTMNTEAFF. CDR3 DNA sequence: TGCAGTGCCCGTCTTACCATGAACACTGAAGCTTTCTTT.

The genes are TRBV12-5 and TRBJ1-1, with 7 bases identical to TRBD1. The CDR3 length is 12 residues. CDR1 is LGHNT, CDR2 FRNRAP, per germline. Trimming cost V 6 bases and J 13 bases; bases outside gene matches: 11. Written as DNA, the CDR3 is TGTGCTAGTGGAACGACAGGGTCCTCACTTTTCTTT. This sequence encodes CASGTTGSSLFF.

This clonotype has a count of ten or more. The CDR3 loop is CASGGSGAYEQYF. For the CDR3, the DNA is TGTGCTAGTGGGGGTTCAGGGGCCTACGAGCAGTACTTC. V gene TRBV12-5 combines with J gene TRBJ2-7; TRBD1 is a possible D gene (6 bases). Trimming took off 6 bases at V and 2 bases at J, with 11 bases between the two ends. The CDR3 length is 13 residues. Germline loops: CDR1 LGHNT, CDR2 FRNRAP.

Points on this clonotype: Just one base apart from a much larger clone, this may be a read error. The chain links TRBV19 to TRBJ1-2; D unresolved. The CDR3 runs 13 residues. Germline V gene lookup returns CDR1 LNHDA and CDR2 SQIVND (reference sequence). The CDR3 loop reads CAISPGRSYGFTF. The CDR3 coding sequence is TGTGCCATTAGTCCGGGTAGGAGCTATGGCTTCACCTTC.

This clonotype was counted a few times. The CDR3: CSFMRRSYEQYF. The CDR3 nucleotides read TGCAGTTTCATGAGACGGTCCTACGAGCAGTACTTC. V is TRBV20-1 and J is TRBJ2-7; no firm D call. The germline V gene encodes CDR1 DFQATT and CDR2 SNEGSKA (reference sequence). Between the trimmed V and J ends, which lost 8 bases and 1 base, there was a span of 12 bases. The CDR3 extends over 12 amino acids.

Concerning this clonotype: Since no conserved phenylalanine or tryptophan closes the CDR3, a read error is the likely cause. V gene TRBV20-1 combines with J gene TRBJ2-5; TRBD2 aligns across 7 bases. This CDR3 is built from 15 residues. In germline, CDR1 is DFQATT, CDR2 SNEGSKA (reference sequence). The ends lost 3 bases at V and 7 bases at J; junction bases unmatched: 14. CDR3 in DNA: TGCAGTGCTAGCTGGGTAGCGGGCCAGAGTGGGACCCAGTACCTC. Its translation is CSASWVAGQSGTQYL.

The rearrangement joins TRBV6-1 to TRBJ1-6, with D uncertain. The length of the CDR3 is 14 residues. In germline, CDR1 is MNHNS, CDR2 SASEGT. V dropped 3 bases and J dropped 10 bases, with 13 bases sitting between them. Written as DNA, the CDR3 is TGTGCCAGCAGTGATTGGGCTGAGGACTCACCCCTCCACTTT. It yields the protein CASSDWAEDSPLHF.

This clonotype was picked up a small number of times. V is TRBV27 and J is TRBJ1-1; no firm D call. CDR1 MNHEY and CDR2 SMNVEV come from the germline V gene (reference sequence). Trimming removed 3 bases from V and 7 bases from J, with 12 bases in between. This CDR3 is 13 amino acids long. CDR3 bases: TGTGCCAGCAGTTTTTTAGGAACAGATGAAGCTTTCTTT. Translated: CASSFLGTDEAFF.

This clonotype has ten or more counts. J is TRBJ2-6 and V is TRBV6-2 or TRBV6-3; D uncertain. V gave up 2 bases and J gave up 2 bases, with 13 bases separating them. CDR3 length equals 17 residues. Germline V gives CDR1 MNHEY, CDR2 SVGEGT. The CDR3 bases are TGTGCCAGCAGTTACCCCCCGCAGTGGGCTGGGGCCAACGTCCTGACTTTC. It translates to CASSYPPQWAGANVLTF.

This chain joins TRBV11-2 and TRBJ2-7; no reliable D call. CDR3 length: 15 residues. Trimming removed 2 bases at V and 0 bases at J, with 11 bases between. CDR1 and CDR2 (germline): SGHAT, FQNNGV. CDR3 bases: TGTGCCAGCAGCTTACACAGCCAAAGCTCCTACGAGCAGTACTTC. Its translation: CASSLHSQSSYEQYF.

This clonotype was found many times. The CDR3 DNA sequence: TGTGCCAGCAGTCCACCGGACAGGGGAGAGCAGCCCCAGCATTTT. Translating gives CASSPPDRGEQPQHF. The genes are TRBV28 and TRBJ1-5; 9 bases match TRBD1. Germline V gene sequence: CDR1 MDHEN, CDR2 SYDVKM. This CDR3 has 15 residues. V shed 5 bases, J shed 7 bases, and the junction held 9 bases outside the gene matches.

The chain combines TRBV11-2 with TRBJ1-1; 7 bases align to TRBD1. This CDR3 comprises 16 residues. The V segment lost 5 bases and the J segment 11 bases; nucleotides outside the gene matches: 20. Germline assignment: CDR1 SGHAT and CDR2 FQNNGV. CDR3 bases: TGTGCCAGCAGCCCTTATGGGGGTAGACAGGGTCCAGGGGCTTTCTTT. This sequence encodes CASSPYGGRQGPGAFF.

Note on this clonotype: Given a much more abundant clone one base away, this may be a read error. The chain joins TRBV6-1 to TRBJ2-2; 7 bases are shared with TRBD2. Germline V gene lookup returns CDR1 MNHNS and CDR2 SASEGT. The CDR3 sequence is 14 residues long. CDR3 nucleotides: TGTTCCAGCAGGTCCCTGGGGGGGACCGGGGAGCTGTTTTTT. This codes for CSSRSLGGTGELFF.

This clonotype was counted at least ten times. This chain links TRBV2 with TRBJ1-2, with D possibly matching TRBD1 (5 bases). In germline, CDR1 is SNHLY, CDR2 FYNNEI. The CDR3 runs to 13 residues. V was cut by 9 bases and J by 8 bases, with 19 bases left in between. As DNA, the CDR3 is TGTGCCAGTTCGGACACTTTAGGGAGCGGCTACACCTTC. Its protein product is CASSDTLGSGYTF.

This clonotype has at least ten counts. The chain carries TRBV12-3 or TRBV12-4 and TRBJ2-7; 8 nucleotides agree with TRBD1. Losses at the gene ends were 3 bases for V and 1 base for J; bases not matched to a gene: 5. The CDR3 extends over 15 amino acids. CDR3 in DNA: TGTGCCAGCAGTTTTGGACAGGGACCTTCCTACGAGCAGTACTTC. Translating gives CASSFGQGPSYEQYF.

The chain recombines TRBV28 with TRBJ2-7; no clear D. CDR3 length: 12 residues. V lost 7 bases, J lost 2 bases, and 9 bases lay in between. CDR1 MDHEN and CDR2 SYDVKM come from the germline V gene. Here the CDR3 DNA reads TGTGCCAGCAACCGGAGTCCCTACGAGCAGTACTTC. Its translation: CASNRSPYEQYF.

There are a few counts of this clonotype. The rearrangement links TRBV6-2 or TRBV6-3 to TRBJ2-6; D possibly corresponds to TRBD1 (6 bases). The germline V gene encodes CDR1 MNHEY and CDR2 SVGEGT. The V end lost 6 bases, the J end lost 0 bases, and 21 bases lay between the germline ends. The CDR3 contains 19 residues. DNA for the CDR3: TGTGCCAGCAGCACACTTCCAGGGGCCGAAGACTCTGGGGCCAACGTCCTGACTTTC. Translation gives CASSTLPGAEDSGANVLTF.

This clonotype showed up many times. The chain carries TRBV6-1 and TRBJ2-6; 7 bases agree with TRBD1. Germline values: CDR1 MNHNS, CDR2 SASEGT. The CDR3 spans 14 residues. V was pared by 7 bases and J by 1 base, with 1 base of the junction left unmatched. The DNA of the CDR3 is TGTGCCAGCACGACAGGGTCTGGGGCCAACGTCCTGACTTTC. It codes for CASTTGSGANVLTF.

This clonotype appeared many times. This sequence joins TRBV20-1 and TRBJ2-7; D is uncertain. Trimming cost V 6 bases and J 0 bases, with 9 bases left between them. The CDR3 length is 12 residues. Germline V gives CDR1 DFQATT, CDR2 SNEGSKA (reference sequence). CDR3 residues: CSAPGSSYEQYF. CDR3 DNA: TGCAGTGCCCCCGGGTCCTCCTACGAGCAGTACTTC.

A few counts support this clonotype. The chain couples TRBV3-1 to TRBJ2-5; D is uncertain. V was trimmed by 5 bases and J by 5 bases, leaving 15 bases between them. The length of the CDR3 is 14 residues. Per germline, CDR1 LGHDT and CDR2 YNNKEL (reference sequence). The CDR3 DNA follows: TGTGCCAGCAGCGAACCGGGCTTCTGGGAGACCCAGTACTTC. Translating gives CASSEPGFWETQYF.

This clonotype was seen at least ten times. A read error may explain this, as a much larger clone is one base away. The J gene is TRBJ2-5, the V gene TRBV12-3 or TRBV12-4; D might be TRBD1 or TRBD2, each matching 5 bases. The CDR3 has 18 residues. The CDR3 reads CASSLRRPGTGNEETLYF. The CDR3 nucleotides are TGTGCCAGCAGTTTAAGGCGGCCAGGGACGGGGAACGAGGAGACCCTGTACTTC.

The count of this clonotype is one. This chain connects TRBV6-1 to TRBJ2-5, with 7 bases lining up with TRBD2. The CDR3 runs 14 residues. Germline V gene data show CDR1 as MNHNS and CDR2 as SASEGT. V lost 6 bases and J lost 1; bases outside the gene matches: 5. This chain's CDR3 is CASRTGGSQETQYF. The CDR3, as DNA: TGTGCCAGCAGAACGGGGGGTAGCCAAGAGACCCAGTACTTC.

This clonotype was found many times. CDR3 nucleotide sequence: TGTGCCAGCAGCGTAGGTGGTTCGGAGCTGTTTTTT. This sequence encodes CASSVGGSELFF. This chain joins TRBV9 and TRBJ2-2, with D uncertain. This CDR3 spans 12 amino acids. V was shortened by 0 bases and J by 10 bases, with 7 bases between the two germline ends. Germline-derived CDR1 and CDR2 are SGDLS and YYNGEE.

This clonotype has a count of ten or more. The V and J genes are TRBV12-3 or TRBV12-4 and TRBJ1-5; the D gene is possibly TRBD1 (5 bases). The V and J ends lost 7 bases and 5 bases respectively, with 9 bases between them. The CDR3 sequence is 12 residues long. As DNA, the CDR3 is TGTGCCAGCACCCTGGGGGATCAGCCCCAGCATTTT. It yields the protein CASTLGDQPQHF.

Only a few counts were recorded for this clonotype. The chain links TRBV4-2 to TRBJ2-7; D possibly uses TRBD1 or TRBD2 (5 bases each). V gave up 2 bases and J gave up 7 bases, with 18 bases separating them. Germline V lookup: CDR1 LGHNA, CDR2 YNFKEQ. The CDR3 length is 15 residues. The CDR3 sequence is CASSQQRGRLGEQYF. DNA of the CDR3: TGTGCCAGCAGCCAACAGAGGGGACGACTTGGAGAGCAGTACTTC.

This clonotype has at least ten counts. The CDR3 nucleotides are TGTGCCAGCAGTTTATCGAGAAGGCCGCCGAACTATGGCTACACCTTC. Translated, it gives CASSLSRRPPNYGYTF. This chain joins TRBV28 and TRBJ1-2, with D unclear. CDR1 MDHEN and CDR2 SYDVKM come from the germline V gene. The CDR3 runs 16 residues. The ends were cut back, 1 base at V and 2 bases at J, with 14 bases in the middle.

This clonotype was counted at least ten times. J is TRBJ2-5 and V is TRBV24-1; no clear D gene. V gave up 0 bases and J gave up 7 bases, with 11 bases separating them. This CDR3 is built from 14 residues. Per germline, CDR1 KGHDR and CDR2 SFDVKD. CDR3 DNA: TGTGCCACCAGTGATTTGAGGGTTGACGGGACCCAGTACTTC. It is translated as CATSDLRVDGTQYF.

The V call is TRBV7-8, the J call TRBJ2-5; maybe TRBD1 (5 bases). The CDR3 has 17 amino acids. V was pared by 1 base and J by 0 bases, with 15 bases between. Germline CDR1 and CDR2: SGHVS and FQNEAQ. This chain's CDR3 is CASSLDRQNQYQETQYF. In DNA, the CDR3 is TGTGCCAGCAGCTTAGATAGACAGAATCAGTACCAAGAGACCCAGTACTTC.

The chain recombines TRBV7-3 with TRBJ1-1; the match to TRBD1 covers 7 bases. The J segment lost 10 bases and the V segment lost 0 bases, leaving 5 bases of the junction unmatched. Germline-derived CDR1 and CDR2 are SGHTA and FQGTGA. The CDR3 runs 13 residues. CDR3 loop: CASSLTGQARAFF. CDR3 bases: TGTGCCAGCAGCTTAACTGGACAGGCTCGAGCTTTCTTT.

The chain employs TRBV11-1 and TRBJ2-4; 8 bases are a match to TRBD1. Germline V gene lookup returns CDR1 SGHAT and CDR2 FQDESV (reference sequence). This CDR3 is built from 19 residues. Trimming removed 0 bases from V and 0 bases from J; junction bases left unmatched: 10. The CDR3 DNA follows: TGTGCCAGCAGCTTAGCTTCGGGACAGGTTAGCCAAGCCAAAAACATTCAGTACTTC. Translating gives CASSLASGQVSQAKNIQYF.

This clonotype was detected many times. This chain connects TRBV2 to TRBJ1-2; 7 bases match TRBD1. CDR3 length: 13 amino acids. V lost 6 bases and J lost 8; bases outside the gene matches: 9. Germline CDR1 and CDR2: SNHLY and FYNNEI. CDR3 in DNA: TGTGCCAGCAGCCGCGACAGGGTGGAAGGCTACACCTTC. This codes for CASSRDRVEGYTF. Using reference TRBV2 and TRBJ1-2 for the parts outside the CDR3, the full variable domain is EPEVTQTPSHQVTQMGQEVILRCVPISNHLYFYWYRQILGQKVEFLVSFYNNEISEKSEIFDDQFSVERPDGSNFTLKIRSTKLEDSAMYFCASSRDRVEGYTFGSGTRLTVV.

This clonotype appeared many times. The rearrangement uses TRBV11-2 and TRBJ1-1, with 9 bases that match TRBD1. Trimming cost V 4 bases and J 5 bases; bases outside gene matches: 5. Per the germline V gene, CDR1 is SGHAT and CDR2 is FQNNGV. CDR3 length: 14 residues. The CDR3: CASSWTGEGTEAFF. The CDR3 DNA reads TGTGCCAGCAGCTGGACAGGGGAGGGAACTGAAGCTTTCTTT.